Here is one TCR beta chain with its context. Patients in Seattle were enrolled during active infection, then followed longitudinally. The data belong to a study of blood T cell repertoires in COVID-19. The wider study: COVID-19 samples collected from the United States, Italy and Spain covered acute and convalescent phases. T cells, B-cell-depleted T cells, or PBMCs provided the cDNA or gDNA that served as material.

In the original analysis: Cell counts per sample came from amplifying reference gene primers. TCRdb's table, derived via immunoSEQ multiplex PCR, lists solely in-frame clones and lacks some. V and J calls and clone size follow that table, whereas D and trimming were derived from the DNA. Of about 80,000 clones listed, around 85% were seen once; the top ten hold around a tenth. The ends were cut back, 0 bases at V and 7 bases at J, with 10 bases in the middle. Per the germline V gene, CDR1 is MNHEY and CDR2 is SVGAGI. This CDR3 spans 14 amino acids. The V and J genes are TRBV6-5 and TRBJ2-1; D unclear. What was sequenced was peripheral blood. The source of this sequence is a man aged 45 to 65 with COVID-19, enrolled during active disease. CDR3 region: CASSYSSRQNEQFF. Here the CDR3 DNA reads TGTGCCAGCAGTTACTCATCCAGGCAAAATGAGCAGTTCTTC.